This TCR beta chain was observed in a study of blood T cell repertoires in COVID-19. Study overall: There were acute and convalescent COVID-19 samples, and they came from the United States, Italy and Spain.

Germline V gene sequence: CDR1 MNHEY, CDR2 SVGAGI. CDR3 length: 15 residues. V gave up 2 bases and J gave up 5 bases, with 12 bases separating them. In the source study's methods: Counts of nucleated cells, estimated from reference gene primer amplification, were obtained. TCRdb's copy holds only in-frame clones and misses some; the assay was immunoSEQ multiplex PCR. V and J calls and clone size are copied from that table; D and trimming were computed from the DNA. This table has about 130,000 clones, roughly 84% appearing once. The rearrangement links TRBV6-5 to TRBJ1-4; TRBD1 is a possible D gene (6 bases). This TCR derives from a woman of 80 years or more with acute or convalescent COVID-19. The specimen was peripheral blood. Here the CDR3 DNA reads TGTGCCAGCAGTTACAAGGGACATAGAAATGAAAAACTGTTTTTT. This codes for CASSYKGHRNEKLFF.